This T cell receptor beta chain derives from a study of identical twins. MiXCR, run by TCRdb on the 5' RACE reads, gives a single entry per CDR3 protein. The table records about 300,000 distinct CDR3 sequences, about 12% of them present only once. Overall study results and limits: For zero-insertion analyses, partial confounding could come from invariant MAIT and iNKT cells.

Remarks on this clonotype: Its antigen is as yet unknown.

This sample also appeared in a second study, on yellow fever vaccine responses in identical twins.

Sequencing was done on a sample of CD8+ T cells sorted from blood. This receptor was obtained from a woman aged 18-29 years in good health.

The CDR3 protein is CSSAMNTEAFF. The CDR3 DNA follows: TGCAGCTCGGCGATGAACACTGAAGCTTTCTTT. The chain joins TRBV29-1 to TRBJ1-1; D call uncertain. V lost 8 bases and J 0 bases, leaving 7 bases between the germline ends. Germline CDR1 is SQVTM and CDR2 is ANQGSEA. The CDR3 sequence is 11 residues long.